This T cell receptor beta chain was retrieved from a study of cytomegalovirus exposure and HLA in healthy donors. Overall study: Roughly 80 million unique TCRs from HLA-typed donors made up an early data release.

Findings of the study overall: A highly shared variant cluster was judged a likely technical artifact. Reports showed the classifier diagnosing cytomegalovirus status with high specificity and sensitivity.

The germline V gene encodes CDR1 SEHNR and CDR2 FQNEAQ (reference sequence). The CDR3 loop spans 11 amino acids. The V gene lost 10 bases and the J gene lost 5 bases, with 6 bases spanning the gap. A word on this clone: Antigen specificity is unknown.

PCR amplification relied on 60 Vbeta primers (plus 13 Jbeta primers). Sequencing used immunoSEQ multiplex PCR; TCRdb keeps in-frame clones, though not all of them. Of more than 100,000 clones listed, roughly 71% are singletons. V usage is TRBV7-9 and J usage is TRBJ2-6, with no clear D. The sequence derives from a middle-aged woman in good health and CMV-seronegative. The sequenced sample was PBMCs. The CDR3: CAISWANVLTF. For the CDR3, the DNA is TGTGCCATCTCGTGGGCCAACGTCCTGACTTTC. Full variable domain (remainder filled in from reference TRBV7-9 and TRBJ2-6): DTGVSQNPRHKITKRGQNVTFRCDPISEHNRLYWYRQTLGQGPEFLTYFQNEAQLEKSRLLSDRFSAERPKGSFSTLEIQRTEQGDSAMYLCAISWANVLTFGAGSRLTVL.